These T cell receptor beta chains were read from a single sample in a study of blood T cell repertoires in COVID-19. Using immunoSEQ multiplex PCR, the repertoire was profiled, and TCRdb retains in-frame clones only, with some absent. The repertoire has about 330,000 clones, about 90% of them found once; the top ten carry around 6.6%. The sample consisted of peripheral blood. The receptors stem from a man between 18 and 35 years old who had recovered from COVID-19. CDR3s include the opening cysteine and the closing phenylalanine or tryptophan. A D gene is named only where the DNA matches it firmly. Part of the rows lack a size; the others show once, few, many or a class for expanded clones.

TRBV30	-	-	TRBJ1-1	TGTGCCTGGAGTGGGTACAGGAACGAAGCTTTCTTT	CAWSGYRNEAFF
TRBV29-1	-	TRBD1	TRBJ1-2	TGCAGCGTTATGACAGGGGATCTTCCCGGCTACACCTTC	CSVMTGDLPGYTF
TRBV18	-	TRBD2	TRBJ2-7	TGTGCCAGCTCACCTGGGACTAGCGGGGCCTATTCCTACGAGCAGTACTTC	CASSPGTSGAYSYEQYF
TRBV5-1	-	-	TRBJ1-2	TGCGCCAGCAGCCCAGGCCGGGGAGCTAACTATGGCTACACCTTC	CASSPGRGANYGYTF
TRBV5-1	-	-	TRBJ2-7	TGCGCCAGCAGCTTACCCGGGGTCCTTTACGAGCAGTACTTC	CASSLPGVLYEQYF
TRBV5-1	-	-	TRBJ2-2	TGCGCCAGCAGCCCCAGACTTGACACCGGGGAGCTGTTTTTT	CASSPRLDTGELFF
TRBV4-2	-	TRBD1	TRBJ1-6	TGTGCCAGCAGCCACGGGACAGCCGATAATTCACCCCTCCACTTT	CASSHGTADNSPLHF
TRBV6-5	-	-	TRBJ2-2	TGTGCCAGCAGTCCGGAGAGTCTGGCCGGGGAGCTGTTTTTT	CASSPESLAGELFF
TRBV19	-	TRBD1	TRBJ2-1	TGTGCCAGTAGTATCAGGGACAGTGAGCAGTTCTTC	CASSIRDSEQFF
TRBV29-1	once	TRBD2	TRBJ2-1	TGCAGCGTTGAGGATAGCGGGGGGACCTACAATGAGCAGTTCTTC	CSVEDSGGTYNEQFF
TRBV25-1	-	TRBD1	TRBJ1-2	TGTGCCAGCAGCGAGACAGGGAACTATGGCTACACCTTC	CASSETGNYGYTF
TRBV29-1	-	TRBD2	TRBJ2-1	TGCAGCGTTGAGGGGGGGATCGGCGGCAATGAGCAGTTCTTC	CSVEGGIGGNEQFF
TRBV5-3	once	TRBD2	TRBJ2-3	TGTGCCAGAAGCTTGCGGGGGGAAGATACGCAGTATTTT	CARSLRGEDTQYF
TRBV7-3	once	-	TRBJ2-3	TGTGCCAGCAGCTTAACGGGCGGGGTCACAGATACGCAGTATTTT	CASSLTGGVTDTQYF
TRBV29-1	-	TRBD1	TRBJ1-1	TGCAGCGTTGAGGGACAGGGGGACACTGAAGCTTTCTTT	CSVEGQGDTEAFF
TRBV7-3	-	TRBD2	TRBJ2-1	TGTGCCAGCAGCTTAACGGGAGGGGTCAATGAGCAGTTCTTC	CASSLTGGVNEQFF
TRBV20-1	once	-	TRBJ1-2	TGCAGTGCTAGTGGGGGGGAGGGTTTAGTAAACTATGGCTACACCTTC	CSASGGEGLVNYGYTF
TRBV3-1/TRBV3-2	-	-	TRBJ2-7	TGTGCCAGCAGCCAACGTAGCAGGGGCTACGAGCAGTACTTC	CASSQRSRGYEQYF
TRBV3-1/TRBV3-2	-	TRBD1	TRBJ1-6	TGTGCCAGCAGCCAAGATACCGGGACAGGGGTCCGGAATTCACCCCTCCACTTT	CASSQDTGTGVRNSPLHF
TRBV2	-	-	TRBJ2-3	TGTGCCAGCAGTGCCCCGACAGAGAGCACAGATACGCAGTATTTT	CASSAPTESTDTQYF
TRBV9	-	TRBD1	TRBJ2-3	TGTGCCAGCAGCCCGACGACAGGGATCACAGATACGCAGTATTTT	CASSPTTGITDTQYF
TRBV5-1	-	-	TRBJ2-4	TGCGCCAGCAGAAAATTACAGGGTATGGAAAGCATTCAGTACTTC	CASRKLQGMESIQYF
TRBV9	few	TRBD1	TRBJ1-1	TGTGCCAGCAGTGAGGGGACAGGGGCCGGCGGCACTGAAGCTTTCTTT	CASSEGTGAGGTEAFF
TRBV6-1	-	-	TRBJ1-2	TGTGCCAGCAGTGAACAGGTCCCAGGAGGCTATGGCTACACCTTC	CASSEQVPGGYGYTF
TRBV7-8	few	-	TRBJ1-1	TGTGCCAGCTCCCAGATCGGGGTGAACACTGAAGCTTTCTTT	CASSQIGVNTEAFF
TRBV29-1	-	TRBD2	TRBJ2-2	TGCAGCGTTGCTAGCGGGAGTCCGGCCGGGGAGCTGTTTTTT	CSVASGSPAGELFF
TRBV6-5	once	TRBD1	TRBJ2-5	TGTGCCAGCAGTAAACGACAGGGGGCGCAGACCCAGTACTTC	CASSKRQGAQTQYF
TRBV4-1	-	-	TRBJ1-6	TGCGCCAGCAGCCAAGACGGAGGGTGGCGGGATAATTCACCCCTCCACTTT	CASSQDGGWRDNSPLHF
TRBV5-1	-	-	TRBJ1-2	TGCGCCAGCAGCTTGGTGGGAAGAACAGGGCCCCTATATGGCTACACCTTC	CASSLVGRTGPLYGYTF
TRBV27	-	TRBD2	TRBJ2-7	TGTGCCAGCAGTTCCGAGACTAGCCCCCCCGTTTACGAGCAGTACTTC	CASSSETSPPVYEQYF
TRBV15	-	-	TRBJ2-3	TGTGCCACCAGCAGAGAGGCAGGCACAGATACGCAGTATTTT	CATSREAGTDTQYF
TRBV28	once	-	TRBJ1-1	TGTGCCAGCAGTTTAGTGGGGGCGCGGAACACTGAAGCTTTCTTT	CASSLVGARNTEAFF
TRBV28	-	-	TRBJ2-2	TGTGCCAGCAGTTTATTCCTTATTACCGGGGAGCTGTTTTTT	CASSLFLITGELFF
TRBV11-2	-	-	TRBJ2-7	TGTGCCAGCAGCTTAGGAGCGGGCAGCTCCTACGAGCAGTACTTC	CASSLGAGSSYEQYF
TRBV14	-	TRBD2	TRBJ2-1	TGTGCCAGCAGCCGAGGGGGACTAGCGGTCTACAATGAGCAGTTCTTC	CASSRGGLAVYNEQFF
TRBV7-9	-	TRBD1	TRBJ1-1	TGTGCCACGGGACAGGTCGACACTGAAGCTTTCTTT	CATGQVDTEAFF
TRBV14	-	-	TRBJ1-1	TGTGCCAGCAGCCTACAACAGGCGAACACTGAAGCTTTCTTT	CASSLQQANTEAFF
TRBV24-1	once	TRBD1	TRBJ2-1	TGTGCCACCAGTGACCCCTCCGGGACAGGGAACGAGCAGTTCTTC	CATSDPSGTGNEQFF
TRBV19	few	TRBD1	TRBJ2-5	TGTGCCAGTAGGAGGAGAGACAGGGTCGAAGAGACCCAGTACTTC	CASRRRDRVEETQYF
TRBV7-2	-	-	TRBJ1-1	TGTGCCAGCAGCTTAGGCGCCGCGAACACTGAAGCTTTCTTT	CASSLGAANTEAFF
TRBV7-3	-	-	TRBJ1-1	TGTGCCAGCAGCCTACAACAGGGAGGGACCACTGAAGCTTTCTTT	CASSLQQGGTTEAFF
TRBV6-5	-	TRBD1	TRBJ1-1	TGTGCCAGCAGTAGGGGACAGGGGGATTTTTTGGCTTTCTTT	CASSRGQGDFLAFF
TRBV12-5	-	-	TRBJ2-2	TGTGCTAGTGGTTTACCCTGGACAACGAACACCGGGGAGCTGTTTTTT	CASGLPWTTNTGELFF
TRBV6-5	-	TRBD2	TRBJ2-1	TGTGCCAGCACCGCGGGACTAGCGGACTACAATGAGCAGTTCTTC	CASTAGLADYNEQFF
TRBV6-1	-	-	TRBJ2-7	TGTGCCAGCAGTGAAGGGGAGGTTGGCGAGCAGTACTTC	CASSEGEVGEQYF
TRBV9	-	-	TRBJ1-1	TGTGCCAGCTCACCCGGGAACACTGAAGCTTTCTTT	CASSPGNTEAFF
TRBV5-4	-	-	TRBJ2-7	TGTGCCAGCAGCTATTCCCCATCGGGCGAGCAGTACTTC	CASSYSPSGEQYF
TRBV5-1	-	-	TRBJ1-1	TGCGCCAGCAGTACGACGGGAGGAACTGAAGCTTTCTTT	CASSTTGGTEAFF
TRBV11-2	-	-	TRBJ2-7	TGTGCCAGCAGCTTAAATTTGGCAGGTGACCACGAGCAGTACTTC	CASSLNLAGDHEQYF
TRBV3-1/TRBV3-2	-	TRBD2	TRBJ2-1	TGTGCCAGCAGCCCCTTAAAAGGCGGGGGGCACCAGGTGGAGCAGTTCTTC	CASSPLKGGGHQVEQFF
TRBV7-2	-	TRBD1	TRBJ1-1	TGTGCCAGCAGCCTCAGACAGGGGAACACTGAAGCTTTCTTT	CASSLRQGNTEAFF
TRBV15	-	-	TRBJ2-5	TGTGCCACCAGCGGCATCTTGGAAGAGACCCAGTACTTC	CATSGILEETQYF
TRBV18	-	TRBD1	TRBJ1-4	TGTGCCAGCTCATTGACAGGGGTTGAGGAAAAACTGTTTTTT	CASSLTGVEEKLFF
TRBV18	once	-	TRBJ1-1	TGTGCCAGCTCACCACGCGACGGCGCCAGGACTGAAGCTTTCTTT	CASSPRDGARTEAFF
TRBV5-1	-	TRBD2	TRBJ2-1	TGCGCCAGCAGCACAGGGTGGCTAGCGGGAGGCTATGAGCAGTTCTTC	CASSTGWLAGGYEQFF
TRBV5-8	-	TRBD1	TRBJ2-5	TGTGCCAGCAGCTTGGGACAGGGGGAGACCCAGTACTTC	CASSLGQGETQYF
TRBV19	-	-	TRBJ2-1	TGTGCCAGTAGTATCAGGCAGACCTACAATGAGCAGTTCTTC	CASSIRQTYNEQFF